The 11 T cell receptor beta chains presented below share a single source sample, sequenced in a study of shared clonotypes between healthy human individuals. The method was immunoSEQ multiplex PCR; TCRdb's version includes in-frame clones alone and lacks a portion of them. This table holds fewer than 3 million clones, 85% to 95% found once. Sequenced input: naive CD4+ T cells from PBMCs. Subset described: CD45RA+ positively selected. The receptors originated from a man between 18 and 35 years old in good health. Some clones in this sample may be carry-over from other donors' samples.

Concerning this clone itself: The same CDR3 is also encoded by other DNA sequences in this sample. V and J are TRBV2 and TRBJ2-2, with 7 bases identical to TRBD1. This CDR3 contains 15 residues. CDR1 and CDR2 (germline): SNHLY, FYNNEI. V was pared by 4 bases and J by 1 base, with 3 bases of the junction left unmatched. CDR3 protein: CASSVGQVNTGELFF. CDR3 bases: TGTGCCAGCAGTGTCGGACAGGTGAACACCGGGGAGCTGTTTTTT.

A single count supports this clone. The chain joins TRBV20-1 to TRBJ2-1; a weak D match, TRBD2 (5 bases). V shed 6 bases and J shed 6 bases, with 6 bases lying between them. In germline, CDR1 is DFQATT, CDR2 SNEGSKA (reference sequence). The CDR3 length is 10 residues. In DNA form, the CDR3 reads TGCAGTGCAACTAGCAATGAGCAGTTCTTC. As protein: CSATSNEQFF.

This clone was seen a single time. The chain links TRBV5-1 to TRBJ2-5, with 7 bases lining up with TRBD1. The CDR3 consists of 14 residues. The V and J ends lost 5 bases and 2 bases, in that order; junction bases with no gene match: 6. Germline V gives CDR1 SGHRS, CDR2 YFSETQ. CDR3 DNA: TGCGCCAGCAGAGTTACGGACAGGCAAGAGACCCAGTACTTC. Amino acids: CASRVTDRQETQYF.

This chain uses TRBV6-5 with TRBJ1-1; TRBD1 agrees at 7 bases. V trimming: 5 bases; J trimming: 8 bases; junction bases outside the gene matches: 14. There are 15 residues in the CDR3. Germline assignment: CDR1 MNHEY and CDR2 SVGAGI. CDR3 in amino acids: CASSPPRQGRGEAFF. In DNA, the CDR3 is TGTGCCAGCAGTCCGCCCCGACAGGGCAGGGGGGAAGCTTTCTTT.

CDR3 nucleotide sequence: TGTGCCAGCAGTGACTTACAGGGGATTCCCTACGAGCAGTACTTC. Amino acids: CASSDLQGIPYEQYF. The chain is built from TRBV28 and TRBJ2-7; 7 nucleotides align to TRBD1. CDR1 and CDR2 (germline): MDHEN, SYDVKM. This CDR3 has 15 amino acids. The trim removed 5 bases at V and 2 bases at J, leaving 9 bases unmatched.

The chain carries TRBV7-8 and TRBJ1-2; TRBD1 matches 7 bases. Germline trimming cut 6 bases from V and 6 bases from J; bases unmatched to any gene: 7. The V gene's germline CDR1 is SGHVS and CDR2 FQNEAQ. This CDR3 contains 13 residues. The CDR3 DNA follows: TGTGCCAGCAGGGCGACAGGGCCGCATGGCTACACCTTC. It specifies CASRATGPHGYTF. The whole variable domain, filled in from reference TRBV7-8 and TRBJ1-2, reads GAGVSQSPRYKVAKRGQDVALRCDPISGHVSLFWYQQALGQGPEFLTYFQNEAQLDKSGLPSDRFFAERPEGSVSTLKIQRTQQEDSAVYLCASRATGPHGYTFGSGTRLTVV.

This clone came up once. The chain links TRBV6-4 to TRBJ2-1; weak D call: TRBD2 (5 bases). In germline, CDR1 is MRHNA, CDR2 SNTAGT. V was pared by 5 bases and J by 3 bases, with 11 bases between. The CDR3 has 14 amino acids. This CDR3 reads CASSFGLLYNEQFF. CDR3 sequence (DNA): TGTGCCAGCAGTTTCGGACTCCTCTACAATGAGCAGTTCTTC.

This CDR3 is CASRRGTGEGYTF. CDR3 in DNA: TGTGCCAGCAGAAGGGGGACAGGGGAAGGCTACACCTTC. This chain links TRBV6-5 with TRBJ1-2; TRBD1 aligns across 10 bases. Per the germline V gene, CDR1 is MNHEY and CDR2 is SVGAGI. CDR3 length: 13 residues. V was clipped by 6 bases and J by 8 bases; unmatched bases: 6.

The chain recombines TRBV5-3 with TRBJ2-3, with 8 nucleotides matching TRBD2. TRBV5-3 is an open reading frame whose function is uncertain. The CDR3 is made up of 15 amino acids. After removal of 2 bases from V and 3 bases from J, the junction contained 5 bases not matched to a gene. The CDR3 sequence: CARSFSGRDTDTQYF. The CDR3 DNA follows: TGTGCCAGAAGCTTCAGCGGGAGAGATACAGATACGCAGTATTTT.

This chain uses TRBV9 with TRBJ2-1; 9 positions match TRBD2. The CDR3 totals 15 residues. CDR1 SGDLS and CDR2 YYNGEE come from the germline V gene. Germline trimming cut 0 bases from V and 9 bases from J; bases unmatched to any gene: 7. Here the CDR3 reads CASSVAGGRAGEQFF. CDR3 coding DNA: TGTGCCAGCAGCGTAGCGGGCGGGAGGGCCGGTGAGCAGTTCTTC.

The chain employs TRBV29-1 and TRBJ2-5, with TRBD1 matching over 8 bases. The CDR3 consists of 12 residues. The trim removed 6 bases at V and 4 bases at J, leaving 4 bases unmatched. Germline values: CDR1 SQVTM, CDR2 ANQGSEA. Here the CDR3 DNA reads TGCAGCGTCTACGACAGGGGAGAGACCCAGTACTTC. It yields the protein CSVYDRGETQYF.